The source of this T cell receptor beta chain is a study of T cell responses to AZD1222 COVID-19 vaccine. Regarding the study as a whole: White British donors predominated, females outnumbered males, and clonal diversity was possibly underestimated. Just five to seven AZD1222 recipients tested seropositive at baseline.

Assay used: immunoSEQ multiplex PCR; TCRdb lists only in-frame clones, some missing. The sample has under 150,000 clones, around 90% seen once; the top ten hold about 1.1%. As to this clone: Its target is not known.

CDR1 MNHEY and CDR2 SVGEGT come from the germline V gene. V was cut by 3 bases and J by 3 bases, with 9 bases left in between. The CDR3 is 13 residues long. This receptor was obtained from an adult who received the AZD1222 COVID-19 vaccine. The sequencing used peripheral blood, collected 28 days after the second AZD1222 dose. This chain links TRBV6-2 or TRBV6-3 with TRBJ2-7; possibly TRBD2 for D (6 bases). The CDR3 DNA reads as TGTGCCAGCAGTTATATGGGGGGCTACGAGCAGTACTTC. Its protein product is CASSYMGGYEQYF.